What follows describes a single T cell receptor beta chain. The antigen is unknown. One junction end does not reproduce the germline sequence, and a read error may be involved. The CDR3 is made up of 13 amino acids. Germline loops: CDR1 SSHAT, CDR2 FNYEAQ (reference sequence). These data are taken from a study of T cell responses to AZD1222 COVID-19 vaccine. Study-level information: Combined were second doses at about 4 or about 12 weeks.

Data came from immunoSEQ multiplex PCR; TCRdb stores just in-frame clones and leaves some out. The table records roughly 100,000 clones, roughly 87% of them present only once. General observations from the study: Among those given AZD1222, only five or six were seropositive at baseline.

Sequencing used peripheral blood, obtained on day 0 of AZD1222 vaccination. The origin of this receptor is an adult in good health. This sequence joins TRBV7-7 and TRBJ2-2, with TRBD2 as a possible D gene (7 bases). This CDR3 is CASSDGGPGELFF. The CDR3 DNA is TGTGCTAGCAGCGACGGGGGGCCCGGGGAGCTGTTTTTT.